This T cell receptor (beta chain) was identified in a study of technical replicates of blood from several donors. With V trimmed by 6 bases and J by 4 bases, 4 bases remained unmatched. This CDR3 has 13 amino acids. Germline V gene lookup returns CDR1 LGHNT and CDR2 FRNRAP. Data came from immunoSEQ multiplex PCR; TCRdb stores just in-frame clones and leaves some out. This sample has over 50,000 clones, with around 93% found just once. This clone was detected only once. The chain has TRBV12-5 and TRBJ2-5; TRBD1 matches 8 bases. The sample taken for sequencing was PBMCs. This TCR derives from a human donor in good health. Some clones in this sample may be carry-over from other donors' samples. The CDR3 nucleotides are TGTGCTAGTGGCCACGGACAGGGAGAGACCCAGTACTTC. Its protein product is CASGHGQGETQYF. Supplemented by reference TRBV12-5 and TRBJ2-5, the full variable domain reads DARVTQTPRHKVTEMGQEVTMRCQPILGHNTVFWYRQTMMQGLELLAYFRNRAPLDDSGMPKDRFSAEMPDATLATLKIQPSEPRDSAVYFCASGHGQGETQYFGPGTRLLVL.